This TCR beta chain derives from a study of blood T cell repertoires in COVID-19. As for the study in general: Both acute and convalescent COVID-19 samples were obtained from the United States, Italy and Spain.

Generated by immunoSEQ multiplex PCR, the TCRdb table keeps only in-frame clones and is missing some. The sample yields around 150,000 clones, approximately 88% seen once. The CDR3 has 14 amino acids. Germline CDR1 and CDR2: LGHDT and YNNKEL (reference sequence). The V end lost 4 bases, the J end lost 2 bases, and 11 bases lay between the germline ends. The chain combines TRBV3-1 (or the pseudogene TRBV3-2) with TRBJ1-2, with no clear D. The clonotype comes from a woman in her fifties or sixties who had recovered from COVID-19. The sample consisted of peripheral blood. CDR3 region: CASSPTPGNYGYTF. CDR3 DNA: TGTGCCAGCAGCCCGACGCCGGGAAACTATGGCTACACCTTC.